Presented here are 15 T cell receptor beta chains from one specimen sequenced in a study of T cell repertoires in cytomegalovirus infection. From the reads, TCRdb called clonotypes with MiXCR, one entry per CDR3 protein. The sample includes under 150,000 distinct CDR3 sequences, roughly 8.2% of them seen just once. The material sequenced was PBMCs. Receptors were obtained from a human donor in good health (CMV status not recorded). Some clones in this sample may be carry-over from other donors' samples.

J is TRBJ2-5 and V is TRBV2, with a possible D match to TRBD2 (6 bases). Looked up from germline, CDR1 is SNHLY and CDR2 is FYNNEI. V gave up 8 bases and J gave up 5 bases, with 18 bases separating them. The CDR3 has 14 amino acids. The CDR3 loop is CASGQDGEAETQYF. The CDR3 coding sequence is TGTGCCAGCGGCCAAGACGGGGAGGCCGAGACCCAGTACTTC.

CDR3 bases: TGTGCCAGTGCGCGGGAGGGCTACACCTTC. It translates to CASAREGYTF. The chain is built from TRBV2 and TRBJ1-2; D is unclear. CDR3 size: 10 residues. Germline CDR1 SNHLY, CDR2 FYNNEI. Deletions cut 9 bases from V and 8 bases from J, with 10 bases between.

This clonotype was seen more than once but under ten times. The chain carries TRBV19 and TRBJ1-5; TRBD1 is a possible D gene (6 bases). Trimming left V 5 bases short and J 5 bases short, with 13 bases between. Germline V gene data show CDR1 as LNHDA and CDR2 as SQIVND (reference sequence). This CDR3 spans 14 amino acids. CDR3 coding DNA: TGTGCCAGTAGTGTCCCACAGGGACATCAGCCCCAGCATTTT. Translated: CASSVPQGHQPQHF.

This clonotype occurred a few times. The chain links TRBV28 to TRBJ2-6; the D gene is possibly TRBD1 (5 bases). The germline V gene has CDR1 MDHEN and CDR2 SYDVKM. The CDR3 is 17 amino acids. Trimming took 4 bases from V and 5 from J, leaving 18 bases between them. The CDR3 bases are TGTGCCAGCAGTTCCCCTCAAAGCCAGGGTTGGGCCAACGTCCTGACTTTC. Translating it yields CASSSPQSQGWANVLTF.

This clonotype was detected many times. The chain couples TRBV20-1 to TRBJ1-1; 9 nucleotides agree with TRBD1. The V gene's germline CDR1 is DFQATT and CDR2 SNEGSKA (reference sequence). After removal of 5 bases from V and 9 bases from J, the junction contained 4 bases not matched to a gene. The CDR3 spans 11 residues. CDR3 sequence (DNA): TGCAGTGCTCCACAGGGGGCGAAAGCTTTCTTT. Protein product: CSAPQGAKAFF.

This clonotype appeared many times. The V gene is TRBV6-4, the J gene TRBJ2-3, with D perhaps TRBD2 (5 bases). The length of the CDR3 is 13 residues. Per germline, CDR1 MRHNA and CDR2 SNTAGT. V lost 2 bases, J lost 4 bases, and 7 bases lay in between. The CDR3 sequence is CASSDEGPDTQYF. In DNA form, the CDR3 reads TGTGCCAGCAGTGACGAGGGCCCAGATACGCAGTATTTT.

This clonotype was counted at least ten times. The DNA for the CDR3 is TGTGCCAGCAGTTACTCGGGACAGACTTATGGCTACACCTTC. Translation: CASSYSGQTYGYTF. This chain connects TRBV6-2 or TRBV6-3 to TRBJ1-2; 7 nucleotides agree with TRBD1. Germline values: CDR1 MNHEY, CDR2 SVGEGT. The CDR3 sequence is 14 residues long. The V segment lost 0 bases and the J segment 5 bases; nucleotides outside the gene matches: 3.

This clonotype occurred many times. The chain uses TRBV7-2 and TRBJ2-7, with D uncertain. The germline V gene has CDR1 SGHTA and CDR2 FQGNSA. Trimming removed 5 bases at V and 3 bases at J, with 14 bases between. CDR3 size: 14 residues. This chain's CDR3 is CASSPTHNHYEQYV. CDR3 coding DNA: TGTGCCAGCAGCCCCACCCACAATCACTACGAGCAGTACGTC.

This clonotype appeared many times. This chain links TRBV7-6 with TRBJ2-3; the D is unclear. Germline V CDR1 and CDR2: SGHVS, FNYEAQ. The CDR3 has 14 amino acids. Trimming removed 1 base at V and 5 bases at J, with 10 bases between. DNA for the CDR3: TGTGCCAGCAGCTTAGGCGCCGGTCTAGATACGCAGTATTTT. Translated: CASSLGAGLDTQYF.

There are many counts of this clonotype. CDR3 sequence reads: CASSLAGSGEKLFF. As DNA, the CDR3 is TGTGCCAGCAGCTTGGCTGGATCCGGCGAAAAACTGTTTTTT. The chain recombines TRBV7-8 with TRBJ1-4; D is unclear. V lost 3 bases, J lost 8 bases, and 13 bases lay in between. The germline V gene encodes CDR1 SGHVS and CDR2 FQNEAQ. The CDR3 has 14 amino acids. Based on the CDR3 plus reference TRBV7-8 and TRBJ1-4, the full variable domain is GAGVSQSPRYKVAKRGQDVALRCDPISGHVSLFWYQQALGQGPEFLTYFQNEAQLDKSGLPSDRFFAERPEGSVSTLKIQRTQQEDSAVYLCASSLAGSGEKLFFGSGTQLSVL.

This clonotype was found a few times. V usage is TRBV6-2 or TRBV6-3 and J usage is TRBJ2-1; unclear D gene. The germline gives CDR1 MNHEY, CDR2 SVGEGT. CDR3 length: 14 residues. The V end was cut by 5 bases, the J end by 2 bases, with 10 bases between. The CDR3 loop reads CASSPPSAYNEQFF. In DNA, the CDR3 is TGTGCCAGCAGTCCTCCTTCGGCCTACAATGAGCAGTTCTTC.

This clonotype has at least ten counts. The chain couples TRBV7-9 to TRBJ2-3; D may be TRBD1 (6 bases). CDR1 and CDR2 (germline): SEHNR, FQNEAQ (reference sequence). The CDR3 consists of 18 residues. The ends were cut back, 6 bases at V and 2 bases at J, with 24 bases in the middle. CDR3 coding DNA: TGTGCCAGCAGTTTTAGGGGGAGCCAGGGAAGGTTCACAGATACGCAGTATTTT. Amino acids: CASSFRGSQGRFTDTQYF.

The chain uses TRBV12-3 or TRBV12-4 and TRBJ2-2; D call uncertain. This CDR3 region has 13 residues. The V end lost 3 bases, the J end lost 4 bases, and 6 bases lay between the germline ends. In DNA form, the CDR3 reads TGTGCCAGCAGTTTCCTCACCACCGGGGAGCTGTTTTTT. Residues: CASSFLTTGELFF.

This clonotype was observed many times. The chain carries TRBV7-2 and TRBJ1-4; D unclear. The CDR3 contains 14 residues. Germline values: CDR1 SGHTA, CDR2 FQGNSA. The V and J ends lost 1 base and 5 bases respectively, with 8 bases between them. CDR3 sequence reads: CASSLDRGNEKLFF. Here the CDR3 DNA reads TGTGCCAGCAGCTTAGACCGTGGGAATGAAAAACTGTTTTTT.

Many counts were recorded for this clonotype. CDR3 DNA: TGTGCCAGCAGCTTCGGGACGGCAGCCTACGAGCAGTACTTC. It encodes CASSFGTAAYEQYF. The chain is built from TRBV7-2 and TRBJ2-7, with D perhaps matching TRBD1 or TRBD2 (5 bases each). In germline, CDR1 is SGHTA, CDR2 FQGNSA. The CDR3 is 14 amino acids. Trimming shortened V by 3 bases and J by 2 bases, and 11 bases separated the two germline ends.